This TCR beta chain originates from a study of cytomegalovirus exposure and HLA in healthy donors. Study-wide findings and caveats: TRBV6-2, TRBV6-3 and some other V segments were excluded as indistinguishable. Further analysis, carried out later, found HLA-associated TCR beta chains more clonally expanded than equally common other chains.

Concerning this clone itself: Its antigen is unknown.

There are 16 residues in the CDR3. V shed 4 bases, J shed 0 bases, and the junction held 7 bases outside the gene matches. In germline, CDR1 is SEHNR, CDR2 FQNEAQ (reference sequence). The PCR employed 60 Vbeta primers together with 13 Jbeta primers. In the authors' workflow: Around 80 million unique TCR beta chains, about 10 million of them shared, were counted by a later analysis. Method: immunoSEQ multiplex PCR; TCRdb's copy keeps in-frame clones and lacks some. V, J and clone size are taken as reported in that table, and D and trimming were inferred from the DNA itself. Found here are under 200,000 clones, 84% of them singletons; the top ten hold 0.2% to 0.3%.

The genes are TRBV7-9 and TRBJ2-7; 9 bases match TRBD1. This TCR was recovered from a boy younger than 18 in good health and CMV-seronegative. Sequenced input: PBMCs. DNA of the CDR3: TGTGCCAGCAGCTCCCCCTGGACAGGGGACTCCTACGAGCAGTACTTC. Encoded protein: CASSSPWTGDSYEQYF.